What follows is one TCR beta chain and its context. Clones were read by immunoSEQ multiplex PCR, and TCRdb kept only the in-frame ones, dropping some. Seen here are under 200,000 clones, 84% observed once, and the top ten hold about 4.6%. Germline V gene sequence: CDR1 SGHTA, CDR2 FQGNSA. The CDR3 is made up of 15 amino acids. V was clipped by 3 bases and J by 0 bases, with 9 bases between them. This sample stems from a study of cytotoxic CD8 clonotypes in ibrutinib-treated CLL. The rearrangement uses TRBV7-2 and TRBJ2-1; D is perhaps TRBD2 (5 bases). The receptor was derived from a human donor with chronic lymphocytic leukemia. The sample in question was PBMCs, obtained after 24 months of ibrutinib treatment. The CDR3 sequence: CASSFSASSYNEQFF. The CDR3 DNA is TGTGCCAGCAGCTTTAGCGCCAGCTCCTACAATGAGCAGTTCTTC.